Described below is a single T cell receptor beta chain sequence and its context. The antigen it recognizes is unknown. Per-nucleotide qualities are absent, and no much larger clonotype sits a single base away. The sample belongs to a study of cytomegalovirus exposure and HLA in healthy donors (dated by TCRdb to the late 2010s). Looking at the study overall: An earlier analysis of some 500 of the donors reported about 290 Gb of sequence data and 100 million to 140 million unique TCR beta sequences from some 180 million T cells. About 320 gigabases of sequencing data and tens of millions of unique TCR sequences were included in an early release covering about 700 HLA-typed donors. Of the roughly 390 genotyped donors, 70% to 90% were placed in the genetic ancestry cluster associated with self-reported Caucasian donors. The study aimed to test whether cataloging public T cell receptors could reveal signatures of past pathogen exposure. The study used immunosequencing to profile the T cell repertoires of around 600 subjects and linked those repertoires to cytomegalovirus serostatus. In addition to the first cohort of 650 to 800 subjects, a separate validation cohort of approximately 130 different subjects was used. To predict cytomegalovirus infection status, the study combined high-throughput TCR immunosequencing, statistical association of individual TCRs with disease status, and machine learning. To study patterns of TCR occurrence, a later analysis re-analyzed previously published TCR beta repertoires from around 670 donors and added high-resolution HLA genotyping. Rather than drawing on any new phenotypic data, the later analysis identified candidate immune exposures from TCR beta sequences and the way those sequences occurred across donors. In an earlier analysis of a few hundred of the donors, high-throughput TCR beta sequencing was used to judge whether each TCR beta V gene segment behaved as functional or pseudogenic. Donor age, sex, ethnicity and CMV serostatus were collected together with the repertoire data. A later genetic analysis took genome-wide SNP genotypes for about three fifths of the roughly 700 donors and used that subset as a discovery cohort. Every repertoire in the discovery cohort had been generated on one and the same sequencing platform. HLA typing covered class I and class II loci at four-digit resolution. The number of typed donors differed by locus: about 620-640 for A, B, C, DRB1 and DQB1; 500 to 550 for DQA1; about 600 for DPA1; and 400 to 480 for DPB1. Because of strong linkage in the cohort, 5 or 6 DR-DQ haplotypes were treated as single units for association and clustering. Across some 400 genotyped donors of the cohort, an average of 235,054 unique TCR beta nucleotide sequences per donor were sequenced, and roughly 20% of those sequences were non-productive.

The investigation overall reported the following: Compared with the roughly 670-donor mean, donors in an Asian-associated ancestry cluster had fewer N-insertions in productive TCRs, according to a later genetic analysis. A further reported finding was that TCR beta sequences accurately predicted the HLA-A and HLA-B alleles for most subjects in the first cohort. Because HLA typing was unavailable for some donors at each locus, only the typed subset was used in association tests. Correlated functional status among segregating V segments might reflect linkage disequilibrium, but an unknown experimental factor could not be ruled out. According to the authors, the approach could potentially be generalized to other disease states and immunological phenotypes. Because counts were too low, about 17 rarely observed V segments, including chromosome 9 orphons, were excluded from the earlier analysis of some 590 of the donors. In an earlier analysis of fewer than 750 of the donors, most TCR beta V segments were observed in productive rearrangements about 87% or about 30% of the time, broadly matching IMGT annotations. A later analysis found that HLA-associated TCR beta chains were more clonally expanded and had lower generation probabilities than equally common non-associated chains. V-gene and J-gene trimming of TCR beta chains was associated with a missense DCLRE1C variant in a later genetic analysis, and the association was replicated in an independent cohort. For the cohort, immune exposure information was limited to CMV serostatus. The 87-base-pair reads could not distinguish some IMGT-functional V segments, including TRBV6-2 and TRBV6-3, so those segments were excluded. A cluster of highly shared sequence variants was judged likely to be a technical artifact of the sequencing pipeline. In the study, 164 TCR beta chains were listed as associated with cytomegalovirus. Cytomegalovirus status was reported to be diagnosed by the classifier with high specificity and sensitivity in both the original and validation cohorts. When HLA alleles, especially DR and DQ, strongly co-occurred, TCR associations were difficult to assign to individual alleles. The presence/absence analyses assumed that sequencing depth was roughly uniform across donors, and that assumption may not be true. Three of the identified cytomegalovirus-associated TCR beta chains were confirmed in vitro to be specific for cytomegalovirus antigens. Most TCR sequences were seen in very few donors, while some public TCRs were found in many individuals. At a false discovery rate of 0.05, a later analysis linked about 16,000 TCR beta sequences to specific HLA alleles. In this cohort, only TCR beta chains were sequenced, and detectable features were limited by the absence of alpha or paired-chain data. Several of the top co-occurrence clusters appeared to be linked to parvovirus B19, influenza, CMV and Epstein-Barr virus, according to a later analysis. Most CMV-associated TCR beta chains appeared to be HLA-restricted in a later analysis, and the HLA associations seemed to be driven largely by CMV exposure. According to a later analysis, TCR association rates differed among HLA loci, with DRB1 alleles showing the most associated TCRs and HLA-C alleles showing the fewest.

Based on the germline V gene, the CDR1 and CDR2 sequences are MDHEN and SYDVKM. Taken from cysteine to phenylalanine, the CDR3 has 15 residues. Only the CDR3 DNA is retained, 45 bases long and in frame from the first base. Clipping removes 6 bases from V and 2 bases from J, with 6 as the unmatched junction base count. Library prep was done by the immunoSEQ multiplex PCR assay. For the multiplex PCR, a mixture combining 60 forward primers for TCR Vbeta segments and 13 reverse primers for TCR Jbeta segments was used. The CDR3 region of rearranged TCR beta genes was amplified from genomic DNA by a multiplex PCR assay. Amplified TCR beta libraries were sequenced as 87-base-pair reads on the Illumina HiSeq System. The authors processed their data as follows. In a later analysis, tens of millions of unique TCR beta chains were counted across the roughly 670 repertoires, and some 10 million of these chains were shared by at least two donors. To remove PCR and sequencing errors, raw reads were error-corrected and collapsed into unique sequences using a nearest-neighbor algorithm that merged closely related sequences. CDR3 sequences were aligned to IMGT reference sequences to assign V, D and J gene segments. Each retained sequence needed at least a six-nucleotide match to both a V gene segment and a J gene segment. A rearrangement counted as productive if the CDR3 had no stop codons and remained in frame with V and J, and every other rearrangement counted as non-productive. CDR3 was defined by IMGT convention, running from the second conserved V-encoded cysteine to the conserved J-encoded phenylalanine. The earlier analysis of more than 450 of the donors excluded sequences that lacked an unambiguous match to a single V gene segment. In an earlier analysis of 500 to 750 of the donors, V segments were called functional above 56.7% productive rearrangements and were called segregating when the between-donor standard deviation exceeded 5%. A statistical classification framework was built for diagnosing cytomegalovirus status from the catalog of TCR beta chain sequences. In a later analysis, V and J genes were assigned by comparing TCR nucleotide sequences against IMGT/GENE-DB human TR gene sequences. A later analysis assigned CDR3 sequences and most-parsimonious VDJ recombination scenarios with the TCRdist pipeline. In a later analysis, each TCR beta chain was defined by its CDR3 amino acid sequence together with its V-gene family, and reads lacking a unique V-gene family were excluded. In a later analysis, 500 to 700 highly shared, low-generation-probability nucleotide sequences were removed to address suspected cross-contamination and a sequencing artifact. For each public chain, a later analysis derived a clonal expansion index from normalized ranks of inferred template counts within each repertoire. In a later analysis, generation probabilities were computed with a VDJ recombination model fitted to out-of-frame rearrangements, and the resulting probabilities were checked against IGoR. Hypergeometric tests were used in a later analysis to score TCR-TCR, TCR-HLA and TCR-CMV co-occurrence, with a repertoire-size bias correction applied to the TCR pairs. In a later analysis, false discovery rates were estimated by permuting HLA or CMV assignments 20 times. A later analysis grouped co-occurring TCRs with DBSCAN, adding TCRdist sequence similarity when clustering within HLA-allele-positive subsets. Co-occurrence clustering excluded repertoires with fewer than 30,000 or more than 120,000 public chains, plus five with anomalous nucleotide sharing. Imported from immuneACCESS, the table was reduced by TCRdb to in-frame sequences with V and J called. These copies leave out some clones; in studies compared against another copy, an unresolved V gene accounts for under half, and the cause of the remainder is not known. V and J calls plus clone size are reproduced from that table; the DNA served to infer D and trimming. Counted in this sample were 100,000 or so clones; about 70% of them appeared once. The top ten constitute approximately 1.9% of the sample.

The cohort consisted of some 730 healthy bone marrow donors. At the time of sampling, every cohort member was nominally healthy, though immune exposures that went unrecorded were likely present. CMV serostatus was recorded as positive for 250 to 300 and negative for about 55% of the roughly 670 cohort members, whereas no CMV serostatus was recorded for the donor in question. Every donor gave a peripheral blood sample, and the peripheral blood mononuclear cells from that sample were used for TCR beta sequencing. The Qiagen DNeasy Blood Extraction Kit was used to extract genomic DNA from the blood cell samples.

The source material was PBMCs. The rearranged segments are TRBV28 and TRBJ2-7; 11 middle bases align to TRBD1. The sequence derives from a human donor in good health. The nucleotide sequence is TGTGCCAGCAGGGCATTGGGACAGGGGGCCTACGAGCAGTACTTC. Its product reads: CASRALGQGAYEQYF.